This T cell receptor beta chain derives from a study of post-analysis software for immune sequencing data. Study findings and constraints: With TRBV5-6, TRBV5-1 and TRBV20-1 included, about five TRBV segments were more frequent in patients than in controls.

Researchers reported that TCR beta cDNA libraries carried unique molecular identifiers. TCRdb used MiXCR to reprocess the PCR reads, holding one entry per CDR3 protein. This table holds about 460,000 distinct CDR3 sequences, 45% found once. This clonotype has more than one count but fewer than ten. Its antigen is still unknown. V shed 7 bases and J 7 bases; nucleotides not matched to a gene: 4. The CDR3 runs to 13 residues. Per germline, CDR1 SQVTM and CDR2 ANQGSEA. The receptor comes from a girl aged 5 to 17 with multiple sclerosis. The rearrangement joins TRBV29-1 to TRBJ2-1, with 13 bases identical to TRBD2. The specimen sequenced was blood. CDR3 protein: CSGGTSGTNEQFF. The CDR3 region has the DNA TGCAGCGGAGGGACTAGCGGGACTAATGAGCAGTTCTTC.